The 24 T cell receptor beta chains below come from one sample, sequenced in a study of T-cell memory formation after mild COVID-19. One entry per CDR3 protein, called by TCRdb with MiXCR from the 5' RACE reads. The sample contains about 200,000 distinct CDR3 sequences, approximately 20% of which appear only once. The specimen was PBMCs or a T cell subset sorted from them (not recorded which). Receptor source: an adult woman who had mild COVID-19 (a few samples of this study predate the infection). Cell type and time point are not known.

The CDR3 nucleotides are TGCAGTGTTCAATCCGGGATAACCGACTACGAGCAGTACTTC. This gives the protein CSVQSGITDYEQYF. The chain recombines TRBV20-1 with TRBJ2-7, with D perhaps TRBD2 (5 bases). V was pared by 7 bases and J by 3 bases, with 19 bases between. Germline CDR1 and CDR2: DFQATT and SNEGSKA (reference sequence). This CDR3 region has 14 residues.

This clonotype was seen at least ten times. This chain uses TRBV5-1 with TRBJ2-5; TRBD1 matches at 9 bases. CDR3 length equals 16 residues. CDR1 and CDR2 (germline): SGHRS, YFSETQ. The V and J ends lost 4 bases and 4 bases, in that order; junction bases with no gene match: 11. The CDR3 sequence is CASSGLLQGAGETQYF. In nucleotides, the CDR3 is TGCGCCAGCAGCGGACTACTACAGGGGGCAGGAGAGACCCAGTACTTC.

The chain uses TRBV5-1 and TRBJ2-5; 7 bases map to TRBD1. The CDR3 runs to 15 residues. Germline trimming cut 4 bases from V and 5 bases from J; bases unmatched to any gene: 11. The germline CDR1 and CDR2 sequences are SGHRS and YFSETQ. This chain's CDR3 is CASSRLGDSEETQYF. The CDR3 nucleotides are TGCGCCAGCAGCCGGTTAGGGGACAGCGAGGAGACCCAGTACTTC.

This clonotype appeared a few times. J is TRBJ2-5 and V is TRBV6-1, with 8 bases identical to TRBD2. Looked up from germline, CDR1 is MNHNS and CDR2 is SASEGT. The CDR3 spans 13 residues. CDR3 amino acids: CAGAGVGAETQYF. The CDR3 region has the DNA TGTGCAGGAGCGGGAGTAGGGGCAGAGACCCAGTACTTC.

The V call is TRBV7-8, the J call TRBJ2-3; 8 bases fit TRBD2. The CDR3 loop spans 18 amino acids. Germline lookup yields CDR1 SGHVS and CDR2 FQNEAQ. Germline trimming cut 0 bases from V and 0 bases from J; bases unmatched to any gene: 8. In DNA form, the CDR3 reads TGTGCCAGCAGCTTAGCGCTTATCAGCGGGGGAAGCACAGATACGCAGTATTTT. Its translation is CASSLALISGGSTDTQYF.

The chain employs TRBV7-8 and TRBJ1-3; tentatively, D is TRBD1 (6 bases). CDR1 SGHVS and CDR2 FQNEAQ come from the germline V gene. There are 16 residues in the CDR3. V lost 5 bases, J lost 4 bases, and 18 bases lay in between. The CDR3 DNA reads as TGTGCCAGCAGCATACAAACAGGGCTTTCGGGAAACACCATATATTTT. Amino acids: CASSIQTGLSGNTIYF. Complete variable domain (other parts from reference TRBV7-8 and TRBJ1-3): GAGVSQSPRYKVAKRGQDVALRCDPISGHVSLFWYQQALGQGPEFLTYFQNEAQLDKSGLPSDRFFAERPEGSVSTLKIQRTQQEDSAVYLCASSIQTGLSGNTIYFGEGSWLTVV.

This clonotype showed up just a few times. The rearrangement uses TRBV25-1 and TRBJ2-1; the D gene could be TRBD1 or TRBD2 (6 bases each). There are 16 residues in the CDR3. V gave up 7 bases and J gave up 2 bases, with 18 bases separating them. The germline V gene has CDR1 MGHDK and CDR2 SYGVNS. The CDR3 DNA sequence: TGTGCCAGCAACGCCTTGGGGGGCGCAACCTACAATGAGCAGTTCTTC. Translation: CASNALGGATYNEQFF.

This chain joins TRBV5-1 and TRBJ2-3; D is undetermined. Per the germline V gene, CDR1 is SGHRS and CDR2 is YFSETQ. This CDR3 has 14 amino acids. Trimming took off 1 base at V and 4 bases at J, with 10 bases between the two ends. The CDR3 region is CASSLISGADTQYF. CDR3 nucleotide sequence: TGCGCCAGCAGCTTGATATCAGGCGCAGATACGCAGTATTTT.

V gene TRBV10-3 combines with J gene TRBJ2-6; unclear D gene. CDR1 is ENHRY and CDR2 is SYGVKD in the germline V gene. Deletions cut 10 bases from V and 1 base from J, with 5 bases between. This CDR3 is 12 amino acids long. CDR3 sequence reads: CATASGANVLTF. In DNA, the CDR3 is TGTGCCACGGCGTCTGGGGCCAACGTCCTGACTTTC.

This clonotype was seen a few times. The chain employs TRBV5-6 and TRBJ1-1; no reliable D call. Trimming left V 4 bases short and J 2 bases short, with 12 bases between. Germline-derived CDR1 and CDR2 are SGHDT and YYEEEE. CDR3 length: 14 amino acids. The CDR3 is CASSPQRLNTEAFF. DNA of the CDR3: TGTGCCAGCAGCCCCCAACGGCTTAACACTGAAGCTTTCTTT.

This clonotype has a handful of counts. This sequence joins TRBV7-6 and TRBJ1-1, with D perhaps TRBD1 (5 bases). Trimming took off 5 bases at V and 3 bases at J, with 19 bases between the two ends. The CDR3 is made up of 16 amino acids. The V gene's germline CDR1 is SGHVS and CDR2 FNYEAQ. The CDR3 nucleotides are TGTGCCAGCAGCCCGGGACGGAGGGCGACGGACACTGAAGCTTTCTTT. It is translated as CASSPGRRATDTEAFF.

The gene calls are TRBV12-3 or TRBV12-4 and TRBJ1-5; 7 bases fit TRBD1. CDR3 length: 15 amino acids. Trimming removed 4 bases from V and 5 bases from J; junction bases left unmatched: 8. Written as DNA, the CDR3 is TGTGCCAGCAGTTACAGGGGACTTGGGGATCAGCCCCAGCATTTT. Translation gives CASSYRGLGDQPQHF.

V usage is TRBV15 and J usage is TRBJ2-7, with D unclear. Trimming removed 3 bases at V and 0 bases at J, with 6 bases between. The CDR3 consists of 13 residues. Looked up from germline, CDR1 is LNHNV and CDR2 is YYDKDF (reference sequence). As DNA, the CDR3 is TGTGCCACCAGCAGGCAGAACTCCTACGAGCAGTACTTC. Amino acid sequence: CATSRQNSYEQYF.

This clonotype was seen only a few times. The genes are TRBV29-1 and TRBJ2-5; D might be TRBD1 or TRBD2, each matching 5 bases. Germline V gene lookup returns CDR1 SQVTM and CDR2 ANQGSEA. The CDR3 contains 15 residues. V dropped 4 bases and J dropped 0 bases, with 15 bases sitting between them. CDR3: CSVVTAVGHQETQYF. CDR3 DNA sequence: TGCAGCGTTGTTACGGCCGTGGGACACCAAGAGACCCAGTACTTC.

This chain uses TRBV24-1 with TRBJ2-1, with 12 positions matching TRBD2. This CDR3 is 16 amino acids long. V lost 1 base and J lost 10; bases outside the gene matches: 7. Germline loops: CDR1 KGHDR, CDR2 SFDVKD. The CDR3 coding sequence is TGTGCCACCAGTGATTTTTCGGCTAGCGGGAGGGAGGAGCAGTTCTTC. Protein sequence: CATSDFSASGREEQFF.

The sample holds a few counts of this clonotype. The CDR3 DNA reads as TGTGCCAGCAGCTTTCTGCTCCGCCGCTCTGGAGGCACCATATATTTT. Translated, it gives CASSFLLRRSGGTIYF. The chain links TRBV7-2 to TRBJ1-3; no firm D call. In germline, CDR1 is SGHTA, CDR2 FQGNSA. The length of the CDR3 is 16 residues. Trimming took off 3 bases at V and 9 bases at J, with 21 bases between the two ends.

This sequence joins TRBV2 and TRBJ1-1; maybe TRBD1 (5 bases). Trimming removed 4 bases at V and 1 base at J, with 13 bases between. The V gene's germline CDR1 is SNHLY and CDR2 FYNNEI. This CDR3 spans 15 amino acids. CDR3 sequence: CASSGGTPKNTEAFF. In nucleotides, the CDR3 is TGTGCCAGCAGTGGAGGGACCCCTAAGAACACTGAAGCTTTCTTT.

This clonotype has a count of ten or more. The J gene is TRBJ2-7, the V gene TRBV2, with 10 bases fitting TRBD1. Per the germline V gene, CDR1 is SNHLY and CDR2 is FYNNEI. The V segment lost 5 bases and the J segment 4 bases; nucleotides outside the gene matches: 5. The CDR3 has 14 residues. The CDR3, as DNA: TGTGCCAGCAGTTCGGACAGGGGGTTGTACGAGCAGTACTTC. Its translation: CASSSDRGLYEQYF.

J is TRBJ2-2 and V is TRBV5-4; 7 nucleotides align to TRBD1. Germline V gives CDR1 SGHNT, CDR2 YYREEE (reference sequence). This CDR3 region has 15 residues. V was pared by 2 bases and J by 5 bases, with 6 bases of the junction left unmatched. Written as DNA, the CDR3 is TGTGCCAGCAGCTTTGACAGGGTATCAACCGGGGAGCTGTTTTTT. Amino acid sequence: CASSFDRVSTGELFF.

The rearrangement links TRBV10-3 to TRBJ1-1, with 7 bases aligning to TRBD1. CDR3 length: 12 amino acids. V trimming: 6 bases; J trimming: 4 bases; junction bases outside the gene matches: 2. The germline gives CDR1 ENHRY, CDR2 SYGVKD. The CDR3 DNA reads TGTGCCATCAGCGACAGGGTCACTGAAGCTTTCTTT. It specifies CAISDRVTEAFF.

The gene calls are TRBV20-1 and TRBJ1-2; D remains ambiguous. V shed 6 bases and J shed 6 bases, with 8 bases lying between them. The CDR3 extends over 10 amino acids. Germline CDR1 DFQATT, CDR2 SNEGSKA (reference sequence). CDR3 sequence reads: CSARQNGYTF. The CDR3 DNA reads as TGCAGTGCCCGGCAGAATGGCTACACCTTC.

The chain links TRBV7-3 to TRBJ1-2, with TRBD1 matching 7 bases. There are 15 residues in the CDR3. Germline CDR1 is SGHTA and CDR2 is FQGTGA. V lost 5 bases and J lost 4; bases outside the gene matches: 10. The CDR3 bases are TGTGCCAGCAGCACCACCGGAGGGGGCAGCTATGGCTACACCTTC. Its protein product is CASSTTGGGSYGYTF.

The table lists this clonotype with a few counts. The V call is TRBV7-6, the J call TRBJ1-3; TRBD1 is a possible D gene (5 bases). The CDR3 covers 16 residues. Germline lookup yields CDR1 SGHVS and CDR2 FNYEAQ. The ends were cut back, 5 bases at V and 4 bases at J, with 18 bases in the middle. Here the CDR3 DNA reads TGTGCCAGCAGCCCCCAAACGGGGGGTCTCGGAAACACCATATATTTT. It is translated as CASSPQTGGLGNTIYF.

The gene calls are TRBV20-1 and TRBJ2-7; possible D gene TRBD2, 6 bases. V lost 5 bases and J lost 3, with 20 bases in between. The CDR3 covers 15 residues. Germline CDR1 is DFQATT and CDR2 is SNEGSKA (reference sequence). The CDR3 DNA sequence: TGCAGTGCTGGTGGCCGAGGAGGGAGTTTCTACGAGCAGTACTTC. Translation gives CSAGGRGGSFYEQYF.